This paragraph covers one TCR beta chain sequence. Its matching antigen is unknown. With 300,000 cells each, the CD8+ T cell subsets were individually sorted in triplicate. This sample is drawn from a study of CXCR3-negative and CXCR3-positive naive CD8 T cells. The study's findings and limits: Memory cells differed in TRBV-TRBJ usage, but naive CXCR3-negative and CXCR3-positive cells had similar usage. No difference in surface CD5 was seen between naive subsets, and TCR strength was inferred from TRB CDR3 properties. Memory CD8+ T cell repertoires were far less diverse than both naive subsets.

In preparing the TRB cDNA libraries, 5' RACE with UMI labels was used. Each CDR3 protein gets one entry in TCRdb, which reprocessed the 5' RACE reads and gives no DNA. Recorded here are approximately 56,000 distinct CDR3 sequences; the top ten clones represent less than 25%. The CDR3 extends over 17 amino acids. CDR1 and CDR2 from the germline V gene are LNHNV and YYDKDF (reference sequence). This clonotype was sampled from a human donor in good health. Some clones in this sample may be carry-over from other donors' samples. The V call is TRBV15, the J call TRBJ2-1; TCRdb names TRBD1, which stays unverified in the absence of DNA. Sequencing used memory CD8+ T cells from blood. CDR3: CATSRDPEGGATFEQFF.